A single sample gave rise to the 2 T cell receptor beta chains below, sequenced in a study of long-term antiretroviral therapy in people with HIV. An immunoSEQ assay, version v3.0, was performed at survey level. Sequenced by immunoSEQ multiplex PCR; TCRdb stores in-frame clones only, minus some. The sample records 30,000 to 40,000 clones, about 80% being singletons. Specimen: unsorted PBMCs, collected 0.4 years before starting antiretroviral therapy. The receptor set was obtained from a man aged 18 to 35 with HIV.

This clone was detected once. The chain has TRBV7-9 and TRBJ1-2, with 7 bases that match TRBD1. Germline CDR1 and CDR2: SEHNR and FQNEAQ (reference sequence). The trim removed 7 bases at V and 6 bases at J, leaving 11 bases unmatched. There are 14 residues in the CDR3. The CDR3 here is CASTTRGGGDGYTF. CDR3 nucleotide sequence: TGTGCCAGCACCACGCGAGGGGGCGGTGATGGCTACACCTTC.

V usage is TRBV4-3 and J usage is TRBJ2-5; perhaps TRBD2 as D (6 bases). Germline values: CDR1 LGHNA, CDR2 YSLEER. This CDR3 is 15 amino acids long. The V end lost 3 bases, the J end lost 5 bases, and 16 bases lay between the germline ends. CDR3 in amino acids: CASSQGTPEVETQYF. The CDR3, as DNA: TGCGCCAGCAGCCAGGGGACTCCCGAGGTGGAGACCCAGTACTTC.